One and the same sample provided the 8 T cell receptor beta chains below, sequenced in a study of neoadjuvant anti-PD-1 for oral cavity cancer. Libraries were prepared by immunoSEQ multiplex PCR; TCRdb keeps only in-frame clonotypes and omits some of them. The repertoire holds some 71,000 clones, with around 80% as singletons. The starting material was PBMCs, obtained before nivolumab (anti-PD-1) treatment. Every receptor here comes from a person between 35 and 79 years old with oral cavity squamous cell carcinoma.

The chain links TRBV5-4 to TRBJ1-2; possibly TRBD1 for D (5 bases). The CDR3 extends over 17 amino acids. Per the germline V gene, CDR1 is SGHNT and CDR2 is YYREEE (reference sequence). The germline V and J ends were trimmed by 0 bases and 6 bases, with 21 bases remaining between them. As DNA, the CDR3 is TGTGCCAGCAGCTTGGCCGGGACCCTACCTTTAGGGCATGGCTACACCTTC. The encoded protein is CASSLAGTLPLGHGYTF.

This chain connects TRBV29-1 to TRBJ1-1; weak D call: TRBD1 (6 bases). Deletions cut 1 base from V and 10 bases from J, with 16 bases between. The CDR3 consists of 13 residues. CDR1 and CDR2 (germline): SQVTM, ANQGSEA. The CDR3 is CSVEAGAPRGAFF. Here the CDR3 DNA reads TGCAGCGTTGAAGCAGGTGCCCCCAGGGGAGCTTTCTTT. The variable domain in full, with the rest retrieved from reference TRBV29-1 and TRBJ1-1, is SAVISQKPSRDICQRGTSLTIQCQVDSQVTMMFWYRQQPGQSLTLIATANQGSEATYESGFVIDKFPISRPNLTFSTLTVSNMSPEDSSIYLCSVEAGAPRGAFFGQGTRLTVV.

The CDR3 is CASSLRGSGRSYEQYF. The CDR3 DNA sequence: TGTGCCAGCAGCTTGCGGGGTAGCGGGAGATCCTACGAGCAGTACTTC. The chain carries TRBV7-2 and TRBJ2-7; TRBD2 aligns across 9 bases. The trim removed 3 bases at V and 1 base at J, leaving 7 bases unmatched. Per germline, CDR1 SGHTA and CDR2 FQGNSA. The CDR3 has 16 residues.

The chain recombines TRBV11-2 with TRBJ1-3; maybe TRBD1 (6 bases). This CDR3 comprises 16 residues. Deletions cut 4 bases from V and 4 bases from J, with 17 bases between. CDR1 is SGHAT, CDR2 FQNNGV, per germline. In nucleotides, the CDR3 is TGTGCCAGCAGCTCCTCACGGGGGGCGAGGGGAAACACCATATATTTT. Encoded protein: CASSSSRGARGNTIYF.

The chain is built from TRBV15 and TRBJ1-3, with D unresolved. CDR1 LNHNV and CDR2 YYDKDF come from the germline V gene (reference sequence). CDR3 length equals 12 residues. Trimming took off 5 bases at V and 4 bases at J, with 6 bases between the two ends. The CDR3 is CATSAAGNTIYF. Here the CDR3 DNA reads TGTGCCACCAGCGCGGCCGGAAACACCATATATTTT.

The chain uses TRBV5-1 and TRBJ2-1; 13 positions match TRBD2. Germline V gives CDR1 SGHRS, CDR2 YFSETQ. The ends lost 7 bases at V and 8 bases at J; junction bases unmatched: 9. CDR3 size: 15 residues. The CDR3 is CASYETSGRFDEQFF. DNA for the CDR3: TGCGCCAGCTACGAGACTAGCGGGAGGTTCGATGAGCAGTTCTTC.

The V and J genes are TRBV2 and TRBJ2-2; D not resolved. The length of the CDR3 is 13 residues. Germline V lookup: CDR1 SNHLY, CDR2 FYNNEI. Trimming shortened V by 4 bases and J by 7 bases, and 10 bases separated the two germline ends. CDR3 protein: CASSARVGGELFF. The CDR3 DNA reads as TGTGCCAGCAGTGCTCGGGTCGGCGGGGAGCTGTTTTTT.

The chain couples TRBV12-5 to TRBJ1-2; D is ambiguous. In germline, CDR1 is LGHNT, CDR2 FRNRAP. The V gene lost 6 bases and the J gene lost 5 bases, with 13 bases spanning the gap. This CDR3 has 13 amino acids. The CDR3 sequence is CASGALSYYGYTF. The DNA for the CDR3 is TGTGCTAGTGGGGCCTTATCTTATTATGGCTACACCTTC.